The sequence of this TCR beta chain was determined in a study of blood T cells in healthy people across ages (dated by TCRdb to about 2015). Study-level background: In model experiments, template switching captured roughly one uniquely barcoded TCR beta cDNA molecule for every two T cells. Using deep sequencing normalized with unique cDNA molecular identifiers, the study measured how TCR beta repertoire diversity changes with age. The donors were split into four age groups: young (average around 16 years), middle-aged (39), aged (more than 60) and long-lived (roughly 77). To avoid experimental bias, donors of different ages were spread randomly across the sequencing lanes. Two additional independent replicas of 1 million unique cDNA reads from the same blood draw were analyzed for two donors (one aged 18 to 29 and one aged 80 or older). What the work shows at the level of the full study, not this receptor alone: The CMV infection status of donors was not known, potentially confounding age-related changes in expanded clonotypes. As age increased, observed TCR beta diversity per million T cells dropped in a roughly linear way, and a significant reduction was already evident by age around 41. Compared with the aged group, the long-lived group had more naive CD4+ T cells, fewer expanded clones and increased TCR diversity, a pattern suggesting age selection. Observed TCR beta diversity correlated strongly with the percentage of naive T cells measured by flow cytometry. Total diversity estimates from one million sequenced T cells were considered lower bounds and underestimates. Because profiling used bulk unsorted PBMCs, naive and antigen-experienced compartments could not be compared conclusively.

Libraries came from 5' RACE. The sequencer listed for this sample is Illumina HiSeq 2500. A second PCR of about 7 to 12 cycles was run with a J-beta primer mix and a sample-barcoded 5' primer. Each TCR beta cDNA molecule received a unique molecular identifier from a template-switch 5' adaptor carrying 12 random nucleotides. At least 2.5 million CDR3-containing paired-end reads were obtained from each sample. All of the RNA was converted into first-strand cDNA using the Mint cDNA synthesis kit, with a TRBC-specific oligonucleotide serving as the primer. All cDNA was treated with uracil-DNA glycosylase and then went through a first 18-cycle PCR with the universal primers M1SS and BC2_uni_R. As for the authors' bioinformatics: For normalization, 1 million high-quality reads were randomly selected from each sample, with every read carrying a distinct molecular identifier. Reads with shared molecular identifiers were discarded instead of being binned into consensus sequences. MiTCR, run with a Q25 quality threshold and the strictest error-elimination algorithm, handled CDR3 identification, clonotype clustering and error correction. A nonparametric unseen species model using Euler transformation provided a lower-bound estimate of total TCR beta diversity. The raw public data were reprocessed by TCRdb itself: fastp quality trimming at Q25, MiXCR clonotype calling, in-frame beta chains only. CDR3 protein duplicates are merged, each entry listing the most common genes and DNA. The V and J calls were determined by TCRdb, not by the authors. The sample profile shows roughly 720,000 distinct CDR3 sequences; approximately 55% of them were found once. The ten largest clones take up 40% to 50% of the sample.

This clonotype turned up a few times. This clone's antigen is unknown. Per-nucleotide qualities are absent, and no much larger clonotype sits a single base away. The germline V gene sets CDR1 to KGHDR and CDR2 to SFDVKD. The junction carries 20 bases between V and J, which are trimmed by 3 bases and 9 bases respectively. The CDR3 sequence holds 16 residues, the cysteine and phenylalanine included. The read is trimmed to its CDR3 DNA, 48 bases read in frame from base 1. Systemically healthy Caucasian individuals from Russia, about 38 in total and aged roughly 6 to 100 years, were included as donors. Each donor gave approximately 9.4 milliliters of peripheral blood, drawn into EDTA-treated Vacutainer tubes. Ficoll-Paque density-gradient centrifugation was used to isolate PBMCs, with at least 6.5 million per sample. Trizol reagent was used to extract total RNA from the PBMCs, yielding at least 5.5 micrograms per sample. The percentages of naive CD45RAhigh/CD27high T cells were determined by flow cytometry on a PBMC aliquot from every donor.

Sequenced: blood. The clonotype originates from a man at least 80 years old in good health. The V and J segments used are TRBV24-1 and TRBJ2-1; the D gene is tentatively TRBD1 or TRBD2, each matching 5 bases. In nucleotides, the sequence is TGTGCCACCAGTGATCCGGGACCGGGAAGTTCGGGTGAGCAGTTCTTC. Its product reads: CATSDPGPGSSGEQFF.